This T cell receptor beta chain is from a study of early T cells in non-severe SARS-CoV-2 infection. Study-level background: Sequenced material consisted of bulk RNA (from unsorted whole blood), and chains were unpaired.

The TCR library protocol was used to attach unique molecular identifiers. These identifiers were attached to individual cDNA molecules. MiXCR, run by TCRdb on the 5' RACE reads, gives a single entry per CDR3 protein. The data contain under 60,000 distinct CDR3 sequences, roughly an eighth of them singletons. The CDR3 spans 19 amino acids, including both terminal residues. This clonotype has a handful of counts. Because the CDR3's place on the DNA is in doubt, the DNA is left out and the CDR3 is given as listed by TCRdb. This sequence joins TRBV7-5 and TRBJ1-1; the table names TRBD1, a call not compared with the DNA. TRBV7-5 is a known pseudogene. The specimen was whole blood. The sequence was obtained from an adult who was a healthcare worker with PCR-confirmed SARS-CoV-2 infection or an uninfected control (not recorded which). CDR3 loop: CISVPEAGDRVFMNTEAFF.